The entry below gives a single T cell receptor beta chain sequence along with its context. The entry originates in a study of blood T cell repertoires in COVID-19. Per the original methods: By means of reference gene primer amplification, nucleated cell counts were estimated. Repertoires were generated with immunoSEQ multiplex PCR, while TCRdb's copy carries only in-frame clones and drops some. From that table come the V and J calls and clone size; the DNA was used to work out D and trimming. Of 150,000 to 200,000 clones detected, 92% appear once; the ten largest clones hold around 4.6%. The sequence was obtained from a man between 25 and 39 years old with COVID-19, enrolled during active disease. The source material was peripheral blood.

The CDR3 is CASSFRQTETEAFF. In nucleotides, the CDR3 is TGTGCCAGCAGCTTCCGACAAACAGAGACTGAAGCTTTCTTT. The rearrangement links TRBV5-8 to TRBJ1-1; no clear D. Germline loops: CDR1 SGHTS, CDR2 YDEGEE. The V end lost 2 bases, the J end lost 5 bases, and 13 bases lay between the germline ends. The CDR3 length is 14 residues.